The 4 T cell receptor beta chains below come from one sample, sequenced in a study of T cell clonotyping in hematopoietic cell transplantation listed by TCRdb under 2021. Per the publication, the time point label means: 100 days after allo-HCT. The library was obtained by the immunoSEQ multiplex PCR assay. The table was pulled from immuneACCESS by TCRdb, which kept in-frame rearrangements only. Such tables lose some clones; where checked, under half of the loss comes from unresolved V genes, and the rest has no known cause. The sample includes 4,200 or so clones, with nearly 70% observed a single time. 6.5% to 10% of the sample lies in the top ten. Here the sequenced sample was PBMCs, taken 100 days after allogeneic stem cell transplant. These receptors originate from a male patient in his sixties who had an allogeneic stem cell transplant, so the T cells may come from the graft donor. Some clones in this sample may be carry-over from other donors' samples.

CDR3 sequence: CASSLSRDKGYTGELFF. The CDR3 nucleotides read TGTGCCAGCAGTCTGAGCCGGGACAAGGGCTACACCGGGGAGCTGTTTTTT. This rearrangement joins TRBV27 to TRBJ2-2, with a possible D match to TRBD1 (6 bases). Trimming took 5 bases from V and 3 from J, leaving 19 bases between them. The CDR3 totals 17 residues. Per germline, CDR1 MNHEY and CDR2 SMNVEV (reference sequence).

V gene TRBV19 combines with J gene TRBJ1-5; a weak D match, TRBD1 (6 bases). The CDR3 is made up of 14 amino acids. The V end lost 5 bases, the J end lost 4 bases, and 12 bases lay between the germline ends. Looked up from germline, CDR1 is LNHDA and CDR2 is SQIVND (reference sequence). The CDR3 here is CASSPQQGNQPQHF. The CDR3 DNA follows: TGTGCCAGTAGTCCTCAACAGGGTAATCAGCCCCAGCATTTT.

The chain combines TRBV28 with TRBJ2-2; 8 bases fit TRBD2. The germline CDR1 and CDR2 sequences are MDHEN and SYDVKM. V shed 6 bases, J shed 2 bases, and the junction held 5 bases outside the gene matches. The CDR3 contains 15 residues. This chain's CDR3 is CASRPGLANTGELFF. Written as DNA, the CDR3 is TGTGCCAGCAGACCCGGACTAGCAAACACCGGGGAGCTGTTTTTT.

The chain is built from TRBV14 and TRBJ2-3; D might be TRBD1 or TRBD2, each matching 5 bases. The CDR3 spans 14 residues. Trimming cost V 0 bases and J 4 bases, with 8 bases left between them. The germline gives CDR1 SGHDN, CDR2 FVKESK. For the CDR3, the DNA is TGTGCCAGCAGCCAAGATTTGGGGGCAGATACGCAGTATTTT. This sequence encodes CASSQDLGADTQYF.